The rows below give T cell receptor beta chains drawn from one sample of a study of T cell repertoires in aging, cancer and after chemotherapy. TCRdb itself ran the multiplex PCR reads through MiXCR, one entry per CDR3 protein. The top ten hold 17% of the sample, which has roughly 18,000 distinct CDR3 sequences, around 38% seen once. Input material: blood. Source of these receptors: a human donor with a solid tumor. Each CDR3 is given with its conserved first and last residue. A D gene is named only where the DNA matches it firmly. Not all rows give a size; the values are once, few, many and, for expanded clones, a class.

J,D,size,length,V,CDR3,DNA
TRBJ1-1,-,-,14,TRBV19,CASSPGRVRTEALF,TGTGCCAGTAGTCCCGGGAGGGTGAGGACTGAAGCTCTCTTT
TRBJ2-7,-,-,13,TRBV20-1,CSASRATGYEQYF,TGCAGTGCTAGCCGGGCTACGGGTTACGAGCAGTACTTC
TRBJ1-4,-,-,15,TRBV7-9,CASSLAGGGAEKLFF,TGTGCCAGCAGCTTAGCAGGGGGAGGTGCGGAAAAACTGTTTTTT
TRBJ1-5,-,-,16,TRBV19,CASSPSLGGFNQPQHF,TGTGCCAGTAGTCCTAGTTTGGGGGGGTTCAATCAGCCCCAGCATTTT
TRBJ1-3,TRBD1,-,15,TRBV18,CASSPGAGGSNTIYF,TGTGCCAGCTCACCTGGGGCAGGGGGCTCGAACACCATATATTTT
TRBJ1-6,TRBD1,-,16,TRBV6-2/TRBV6-3,CASSNPRTGRYSPLHF,TGTGCCAGCAGTAACCCTCGGACAGGGAGGTATTCACCCCTCCACTTT
TRBJ2-5,-,-,13,TRBV12-3/TRBV12-4,CASSLAGDQTQYF,TGTGCCAGCAGTTTAGCAGGGGATCAGACCCAGTACTTC
TRBJ2-7,TRBD2,-,14,TRBV6-1,CASTTSGVPYEQYF,TGTGCCAGCACCACAAGCGGGGTTCCCTACGAGCAGTACTTC
TRBJ2-1,TRBD2,-,20,TRBV27,CASSHRTALAGGQQIVEQFF,TGTGCCAGCAGTCACAGGACAGCCTTAGCGGGGGGGCAACAAATAGTTGAGCAGTTCTTC
TRBJ2-7,-,once,11,TRBV27,CASRRGGGQYF,TGTGCCAGCAGGAGGGGGGGGGGGCAGTACTTC
TRBJ2-1,TRBD1,-,16,TRBV7-9,CASSFSQGAPYNEQFF,TGTGCCAGCAGCTTTAGTCAGGGGGCCCCCTACAATGAGCAGTTCTTC
TRBJ2-5,-,-,15,TRBV5-6,CASSLASGPQETQYF,TGTGCCAGCAGCTTGGCCAGCGGGCCCCAAGAGACCCAGTACTTC
TRBJ2-2,-,few,14,TRBV30,CAWKRDRNTGELFF,TGTGCCTGGAAAAGGGACCGGAACACCGGGGAGCTGTTTTTT
TRBJ1-4,-,-,15,TRBV7-6,CASSLGGTLGEKLFF,TGTGCCAGCAGCTTAGGGGGGACCTTGGGAGAAAAACTGTTTTTT
TRBJ2-3,-,-,14,TRBV5-1,CASSLRTVQDTQYF,TGCGCCAGCAGCTTGCGGACAGTCCAAGATACGCAGTATTTT
TRBJ1-1,-,once,17,TRBV21-1,CASSKAGTGGFGTEAFF,TGTGCCAGCAGCAAAGCGGGTACAGGGGGATTCGGCACTGAAGCTTTCTTT